In this sample, the clone carrying this TCR beta chain turned up many times. The sample originates from a study of T cells after yellow fever vaccination. This CDR3 is 15 amino acids long. Trimming pared 4 bases from V and 4 bases from J, leaving 20 bases between. The V gene's germline CDR1 is DFQATT and CDR2 SNEGSKA (reference sequence). Each CDR3 protein is one row after TCRdb ran MiXCR on the 5' RACE reads. The sample has about 320,000 distinct CDR3 sequences; approximately 4% are singletons. The rearrangement uses TRBV20-1 and TRBJ2-7, with a weak D call TRBD1 (6 bases). The source material was PBMCs, sampled 15 days after the yellow fever booster vaccination. The TCR comes from a young man who received the YFV17D yellow fever vaccine. CDR3 in DNA: TGCAGTGCTACCGCCGGGACATCGAACCATTACGAGCAGTACGTC. Translation: CSATAGTSNHYEQYV.